This section outlines one T cell receptor (beta chain) sequence together with its context. The data are from a study of blood T cell repertoires in COVID-19. Data came from immunoSEQ multiplex PCR; TCRdb stores just in-frame clones and leaves some out. The repertoire consists of approximately 200,000 clones, with roughly 90% occurring once and the leading ten covering under 2.5%. V trimming: 4 bases; J trimming: 7 bases; junction bases outside the gene matches: 6. The CDR3 contains 13 residues. The germline gives CDR1 SGHRS, CDR2 YFSETQ. The receptor comes from a man aged 35 to 55 with active or convalescent COVID-19. Sequenced material: peripheral blood. The J gene is TRBJ2-7, the V gene TRBV5-1; 9 bases align to TRBD1. The CDR3 protein is CASSRDRVDEQYF. DNA of the CDR3: TGCGCCAGCAGCAGGGACAGGGTTGATGAGCAGTACTTC.